This note documents a single T cell receptor beta chain sequence. Its antigen is unknown. There are no base qualities to consult, and no much larger clone falls within one base. This record comes from a study of blood T cell repertoires in COVID-19 (dated by TCRdb to 2019 to 2021). Concerning the study at large: Collaborator samples came from the United States, Italy and Spain and covered acute and convalescent phases of COVID-19. The material from the prospective study consisted of cDNA or gDNA derived from T cells, B-cell-depleted T cells, or PBMCs. Subjects who had been exposed to COVID-19, were actively infected with it, or had recovered from it provided the deeply sampled blood TCRbeta repertoires that made up the dataset. The repertoires were released in a freely available public database intended as a resource for research on the immune response to SARS-CoV-2. Samples came from the ongoing ImmuneRACE study (first 160 participants) plus 1,254 subjects from 6 global collaborators. The sample metadata nearly always contained a de-identified subject ID, COVID-19 status, age in years and sex. HLA class I and class II types, where available, came from metadata supplied by the sample provider rather than from assay-based typing. Overall study outcomes, separate from this receptor: Clinical and demographic metadata were provided uncurated, with the amount varying by source and participant.

Whole blood was collected in K2EDTA tubes by collaborating institutions according to the institutions' own protocols. For TCRbeta analysis, collaborators shipped samples as frozen whole blood, isolated PBMCs, or DNA extracted from either of those sample types. CDR1 and CDR2 (MGHRA, YSYEKL) derive from the germline V gene. The trim is 4 bases for V and 3 bases for J, with a gap of 12 bases between the germline ends. The CDR3 holds 14 amino acids from the cysteine to the phenylalanine. Left in the record is the CDR3 DNA by itself, 42 bases read in frame from the first base. The immunoSEQ Assay, a bias-controlled multiplex PCR, was used to amplify TCRbeta CDR3 regions from genomic DNA. As for how the authors treated the data: The number of nucleated cells in each sample was estimated from the amplification of reference gene primers within the assay. To quantify the absolute abundance of each unique TCRbeta CDR3 rearrangement, sequence reads were collapsed and filtered. For each sample, productive Simpson clonality was calculated as the square root of Simpson's diversity index across productive rearrangements. TCRdb re-hosts the immuneACCESS table, in-frame sequences only. Its copies lack some clones; in the studies checked, an unresolved V gene accounts for under half of them, and the cause for the rest is not known. Clone size and the V and J calls come from that table; the DNA yielded D and trimming. The sample has roughly 250,000 clones on record, 82% of them singletons. Together, the top ten hold approximately 13% of the sample.

The TCR originated in a woman in her sixties with active or convalescent COVID-19. The chain was built from TRBV4-1 and TRBJ1-1; matching of 5 bases hints at TRBD1 as the D gene. The sequenced sample was peripheral blood. The CDR3 region reads CASSRPGRDTEAFF. The DNA sequence follows: TGCGCCAGCAGCCGCCCAGGGAGGGACACTGAAGCTTTCTTT.